These 17 T cell receptor beta chains were all obtained from the same sample, sequenced in a study of blood T cells in healthy people across ages. Together with a sample-barcoded 5' primer, a J-beta primer mix was included in a second PCR lasting roughly 6 to 12 cycles. TCRdb reprocessed the 5' RACE reads via MiXCR and lists one record per CDR3 protein. The data hold 750,000 to 950,000 distinct CDR3 sequences, with 25% to 30% observed a single time. These same data were also listed under a study on T cells of mothers and their children.

Material for sequencing was blood. The source is a middle-aged woman in good health.

This clonotype came up many times. The chain combines TRBV29-1 with TRBJ1-2, with D possibly TRBD1 on 6 matching bases. Trimming removed 7 bases at V and 4 bases at J, with 19 bases between. Germline V gene data show CDR1 as SQVTM and CDR2 as ANQGSEA. The CDR3 contains 14 residues. Written as DNA, the CDR3 is TGCAGCGAGCAGCCTTCGACAGGTCCCTATGGCTACACCTTC. This encodes CSEQPSTGPYGYTF.

For this clonotype: A read error may explain this, as a much larger clone is one base away. V and J are TRBV28 and TRBJ2-7, with TRBD1 as a possible D gene (6 bases). This CDR3 has 15 amino acids. Germline V gene lookup returns CDR1 MDHEN and CDR2 SYDVKM. CDR3 coding DNA: TGTGCCAGCAGTTTATTGTGGCAGGGGAATAGCGAGCGGTACTTC. Its protein product is CASSLLWQGNSERYF.

The CDR3 nucleotides read TGTGCCAGCAGCAAAATTCCAGGGGAGGGTTACAATGAGCAGTTCTTC. Translated: CASSKIPGEGYNEQFF. This chain uses TRBV21-1 with TRBJ2-1; TRBD2, as called in the table, went unchecked against the DNA. TRBV21-1 is flagged as a pseudogene. CDR3 length equals 16 residues.

Details on this clonotype: An end of the junction differs from the germline gene, which may be a read error. The V and J genes are TRBV15 and TRBJ2-1; D perhaps matches TRBD2 (6 bases). Germline assignment: CDR1 LNHNV and CDR2 YYDKDF (reference sequence). This CDR3 has 16 residues. The DNA for the CDR3 is TGCGCCACCAGCAGAGAAAGGGGACTCGCCTACAATGAGCGGTACTTC. Encoded protein: CATSRERGLAYNERYF. Together with reference TRBV15 and TRBJ2-1, the CDR3 gives the full variable domain: DAMVIQNPRYQVTQFGKPVTLSCSQTLNHNVMYWYQQKSSQAPKLLFHYYDKDFNNEADTPDNFQSRRPNTSFCFLDIRSPGLGDTAMYLCATSRERGLAYNERYFGPGTRLTVL.

This clonotype was counted a few times. This chain links TRBV2 with TRBJ1-2, with TRBD1 matching over 7 bases. Per the germline V gene, CDR1 is SNHLY and CDR2 is FYNNEI. This CDR3 is 14 amino acids long. Trimming at V came to 5 bases and at J to 1 base, leaving 4 bases not matched to a gene. The CDR3 region has the DNA TGTGCCAGCAGTCGACAGGGCCTTAACTATGGCTACACCTTC. It encodes CASSRQGLNYGYTF.

The J gene is TRBJ2-5, the V gene TRBV18, with 7 bases that match TRBD1. From germline, CDR1 is KGHSH and CDR2 LQKENI. The CDR3 length is 17 residues. V trimming: 0 bases; J trimming: 4 bases; junction bases outside the gene matches: 11. The CDR3 nucleotides read TGTGCCAGCTCACCACCGCACGACAGGGTCGGGCGAGAGACCCAGTACTTC. Translation: CASSPPHDRVGRETQYF.

The table lists this clonotype with a few counts. This chain joins TRBV24-1 and TRBJ1-1, with D possibly matching TRBD1 (5 bases). V dropped 7 bases and J dropped 2 bases, with 7 bases sitting between them. The CDR3 consists of 12 residues. Germline V gene data show CDR1 as KGHDR and CDR2 as SFDVKD. The CDR3 region has the DNA TGTGCCACCAGCGACAGTAACACTGAAGCTTTCTTT. It translates to CATSDSNTEAFF.

This clonotype was picked up a small number of times. The chain has TRBV3-1 and TRBJ1-5; 8 nucleotides agree with TRBD1. CDR3 length: 19 amino acids. Germline lookup yields CDR1 LGHDT and CDR2 YNNKEL (reference sequence). The trim removed 0 bases at V and 2 bases at J, leaving 12 bases unmatched. DNA of the CDR3: TGTGCCAGCAGCCAAGAGGGTTATGGACAGGGAGGCCGCAATCAGCCCCAGCATTTT. This gives the protein CASSQEGYGQGGRNQPQHF.

This clonotype was recorded at least ten times. This sequence joins TRBV27 and TRBJ1-2; TRBD1 is a possible D gene (6 bases). CDR3 length equals 14 residues. Trimming removed 1 base at V and 8 bases at J, with 14 bases between. Germline V gives CDR1 MNHEY, CDR2 SMNVEV (reference sequence). The CDR3 loop is CASSLFSTGHGYTF. CDR3 bases: TGTGCCAGCAGTTTATTCTCGACAGGTCACGGCTACACCTTC.

This clonotype was seen ten or more times. This sequence joins TRBV7-9 and TRBJ1-2, with D possibly being TRBD1 (5 bases). V lost 5 bases and J 5 bases, leaving 12 bases between the germline ends. This CDR3 is 13 amino acids long. Germline V gene lookup returns CDR1 SEHNR and CDR2 FQNEAQ (reference sequence). The CDR3 DNA reads as TGTGCCAGCAGCCCGAGCGGGGCTTATGGCTACACCTTC. The encoded protein is CASSPSGAYGYTF.

The CDR3 DNA follows: TGCGCCAGCAGCTTGTTACAGGGGTACGTCTATGAGCAGTTCTTC. This sequence encodes CASSLLQGYVYEQFF. The chain links TRBV5-1 to TRBJ2-1; TRBD1 aligns across 7 bases. The CDR3 is 15 amino acids. V gave up 1 base and J gave up 8 bases; unmatched junction bases: 9. CDR1 is SGHRS and CDR2 is YFSETQ in the germline V gene.

This clonotype was counted only a few times. The chain couples TRBV7-3 to TRBJ2-3, with 8 bases lining up with TRBD1. The ends lost 4 bases at V and 4 bases at J; junction bases unmatched: 7. The CDR3 loop spans 15 amino acids. CDR1 is SGHTA and CDR2 is FQGTGA in the germline V gene. As DNA, the CDR3 is TGTGCCAGCAGCTATTTGACAGGGGTTTCAGATACGCAGTATTTT. This translates into CASSYLTGVSDTQYF.

The rearrangement links TRBV29-1 to TRBJ2-6, with D perhaps TRBD1 (5 bases). The length of the CDR3 is 18 residues. With 4 bases removed from V and 7 bases from J, the gap between germline ends came to 26 bases. Germline assignment: CDR1 SQVTM and CDR2 ANQGSEA. DNA for the CDR3: TGCAGCGTTGTGAATCTTGCAGGGCCACAACAGATTGCCAACGTCCTGACTTTC. This gives the protein CSVVNLAGPQQIANVLTF. The variable domain in full, with the rest retrieved from reference TRBV29-1 and TRBJ2-6, is SAVISQKPSRDICQRGTSLTIQCQVDSQVTMMFWYRQQPGQSLTLIATANQGSEATYESGFVIDKFPISRPNLTFSTLTVSNMSPEDSSIYLCSVVNLAGPQQIANVLTFGAGSRLTVL.

This clonotype was detected only once. A much larger clone lies a single base off, so this may be a read error. For the CDR3, the DNA is TGTGCCAGCAGTTCAGGGGCCCAGGACTATGGCTACACCTTC. Protein: CASSSGAQDYGYTF. The chain couples TRBV27 to TRBJ1-2; possibly TRBD1 for D (6 bases). The CDR3 totals 14 residues. Germline CDR1 reads MNHEY; CDR2 reads SMNVEV (reference sequence). Between the trimmed V and J ends, which lost 4 bases and 3 bases, there was a span of 12 bases.

With regard to this clonotype: It may be a read error: a sequence one base away is much more abundant. The conserved phenylalanine or tryptophan normally closing the CDR3 is absent here, so this likely arose from a read error. V is TRBV20-1 and J is TRBJ1-5; 9 nucleotides agree with TRBD1. J lost 4 bases, V lost 6 bases, and 10 bases had no gene match. Germline V CDR1 and CDR2: DFQATT, SNEGSKA (reference sequence). The CDR3 contains 15 residues. This CDR3 reads CSANINRGLNQPQHV. CDR3 coding DNA: TGCAGTGCAAATATAAACAGGGGGCTGAATCAGCCCCAGCATGTT.

This clonotype came up many times. The V and J genes are TRBV20-1 and TRBJ2-7, with TRBD2 matching 7 bases. Losses at the gene ends were 6 bases for V and 0 bases for J; bases not matched to a gene: 5. This CDR3 spans 13 amino acids. Germline loops: CDR1 DFQATT, CDR2 SNEGSKA (reference sequence). The CDR3 nucleotides read TGCAGTGCCCACGGGACTACCTCCTACGAGCAGTACTTC. Its translation: CSAHGTTSYEQYF.

The rearrangement joins TRBV5-1 to TRBJ2-3; 9 bases line up with TRBD2. CDR3 length equals 16 residues. V lost 4 bases, J lost 4 bases, and 10 bases stayed unmatched. CDR1 is SGHRS and CDR2 is YFSETQ in the germline V gene. CDR3 region: CASSLATSGRADTQYF. The CDR3 bases are TGCGCCAGCAGCCTCGCGACTAGCGGCCGCGCAGATACGCAGTATTTT. Supplemented by reference TRBV5-1 and TRBJ2-3, the full variable domain reads KAGVTQTPRYLIKTRGQQVTLSCSPISGHRSVSWYQQTPGQGLQFLFEYFSETQRNKGNFPGRFSGRQFSNSRSEMNVSTLELGDSALYLCASSLATSGRADTQYFGPGTRLTVL.